The 19 T cell receptor beta chains reported below all come from one sample, sequenced in a study of CD8+CD57+ T cells in acquired aplastic anemia. Genomic DNA acted as the template from which TCR beta VDJ combination and CDR3 sequence profiling were carried out. TCRdb itself ran the reads through MiXCR, one entry per CDR3 protein. The data contain 30,000 to 40,000 distinct CDR3 sequences, under 80% of them singletons. Sample: sorted CD4+, CD8+, or CD8+CD57+ T cells (not recorded which) from PBMCs. These receptors were obtained from a human donor in good health, serving as a control.

The genes are TRBV10-3 and TRBJ1-2; no clear D. Per the germline V gene, CDR1 is ENHRY and CDR2 is SYGVKD. V gave up 2 bases and J gave up 3 bases, with 13 bases separating them. CDR3 size: 15 residues. In nucleotides, the CDR3 is TGTGCCATCAGTGAGGTCACTGGGTTTGACTATGGCTACACCTTC. This sequence encodes CAISEVTGFDYGYTF.

The rearrangement joins TRBV24-1 to TRBJ2-3; 9 bases line up with TRBD2. Germline assignment: CDR1 KGHDR and CDR2 SFDVKD. With 4 bases clipped from V and 1 base from J, the junction kept 5 bases outside the gene matches. The CDR3 is made up of 16 amino acids. CDR3 in DNA: TGTGCCACCAGTGAGATAAAGCGGGGGGGCACAGATACGCAGTATTTT. Translation gives CATSEIKRGGTDTQYF.

This chain's CDR3 is CATSDRGATDTQYF. In DNA, the CDR3 is TGTGCCACCAGTGATCGGGGGGCCACAGATACGCAGTATTTT. The chain couples TRBV24-1 to TRBJ2-3, with a possible D match to TRBD2 (7 bases). The V end was cut by 3 bases, the J end by 2 bases, with 8 bases between. Germline loops: CDR1 KGHDR, CDR2 SFDVKD. This CDR3 region has 14 residues.

This clonotype was seen more than once but under ten times. V usage is TRBV2 and J usage is TRBJ1-1, with D possibly matching TRBD1 (6 bases). CDR3 length: 14 amino acids. The germline CDR1 and CDR2 sequences are SNHLY and FYNNEI. Trimming stripped 9 bases from V and 0 bases from J, with 14 bases between. CDR3 sequence: CARDRDTLNTEAFF. In nucleotides, the CDR3 is TGTGCCAGAGACCGGGACACCTTGAACACTGAAGCTTTCTTT.

The rearrangement uses TRBV15 and TRBJ2-1; 8 bases match TRBD2. This CDR3 comprises 20 residues. V lost 3 bases and J lost 8; bases outside the gene matches: 24. Germline V gives CDR1 LNHNV, CDR2 YYDKDF (reference sequence). The CDR3 here is CATSRYSSGHRASRYDEQFF. The CDR3 bases are TGTGCCACCAGCAGGTATTCTAGCGGGCATCGAGCCAGCAGGTACGATGAGCAGTTCTTC. Full variable domain (remainder filled in from reference TRBV15 and TRBJ2-1): DAMVIQNPRYQVTQFGKPVTLSCSQTLNHNVMYWYQQKSSQAPKLLFHYYDKDFNNEADTPDNFQSRRPNTSFCFLDIRSPGLGDTAMYLCATSRYSSGHRASRYDEQFFGPGTRLTVL.

The chain carries TRBV24-1 and TRBJ2-1, with 14 bases lining up with TRBD2. The germline V gene has CDR1 KGHDR and CDR2 SFDVKD. J was trimmed by 9 bases and V by 1 base; bases with no gene match: 4. The CDR3 length is 16 residues. The CDR3 is CATSDFGTSGRGEQFF. CDR3 DNA sequence: TGTGCCACCAGTGATTTTGGGACTAGCGGGAGAGGTGAGCAGTTCTTC.

The chain has TRBV2 and TRBJ2-7; D not certain. Germline V gene sequence: CDR1 SNHLY, CDR2 FYNNEI. Trimming shortened V by 6 bases and J by 7 bases, and 13 bases separated the two germline ends. This CDR3 region has 12 residues. CDR3 coding DNA: TGTGCCAGCAGCCAAGACTTGGTTGAGCAGTACTTC. Translating it yields CASSQDLVEQYF.

This chain joins TRBV6-5 and TRBJ1-6; weak D call: TRBD1 (6 bases). The V end lost 2 bases, the J end lost 8 bases, and 16 bases lay between the germline ends. This CDR3 is built from 16 residues. From germline, CDR1 is MNHEY and CDR2 SVGAGI. Written as DNA, the CDR3 is TGTGCCAGCAGTTACGGGACACGTATCCGGGATTCACCCCTCCACTTT. Its protein product is CASSYGTRIRDSPLHF.

This clonotype has just one count. A junction boundary mismatches the germline segment, possibly from a read error. The rearrangement links TRBV9 to TRBJ2-7; 8 nucleotides line up with TRBD2. Germline V CDR1 and CDR2: SGDLS, YYNGEE. CDR3 size: 15 residues. CDR3 region: CASSASGSLSSEQYF. For the CDR3, the DNA is TGTGCCAGCAGCGCGAGCGGGAGTTTATCCTCCGAGCAGTACTTC.

This clonotype was observed once. This chain uses TRBV10-3 with TRBJ1-5; D ambiguous. V was shortened by 2 bases and J by 5 bases, with 7 bases between the two germline ends. The germline CDR1 and CDR2 sequences are ENHRY and SYGVKD. The CDR3 runs to 13 residues. For the CDR3, the DNA is TGTGCCATCAGTGAGGGGTTTGATCAGCCCCAGCATTTT. Amino acid sequence: CAISEGFDQPQHF.

This clonotype was counted once. The CDR3 loop is CASDSGTRNYGYTF. The DNA for the CDR3 is TGTGCCAGCGATTCCGGGACCCGAAACTATGGCTACACCTTC. V usage is TRBV25-1 and J usage is TRBJ1-2, with D possibly matching TRBD1 (5 bases). V was shortened by 8 bases and J by 2 bases, with 15 bases between the two germline ends. The V gene's germline CDR1 is MGHDK and CDR2 SYGVNS. The CDR3 has 14 residues.

The chain has TRBV15 and TRBJ1-1, with TRBD1 as a possible D gene (5 bases). V lost 3 bases and J lost 4, with 12 bases in between. This CDR3 has 14 amino acids. Germline CDR1 and CDR2: LNHNV and YYDKDF (reference sequence). CDR3 sequence reads: CATSSVEGSTEAFF. The DNA of the CDR3 is TGTGCCACCAGCAGCGTAGAGGGGAGCACTGAAGCTTTCTTT.

The chain employs TRBV20-1 and TRBJ2-5; D is tentatively TRBD1 or TRBD2 (5 bases each). The germline gives CDR1 DFQATT, CDR2 SNEGSKA (reference sequence). V dropped 0 bases and J dropped 2 bases, with 10 bases sitting between them. The CDR3 spans 14 residues. The CDR3 bases are TGCAGTGCTAGAGATGGGGGACCACAAGAGACCCAGTACTTC. It specifies CSARDGGPQETQYF.

This sequence joins TRBV9 and TRBJ2-7, with no clear D. Trimming took off 0 bases at V and 6 bases at J, with 13 bases between the two ends. Germline V gives CDR1 SGDLS, CDR2 YYNGEE. CDR3 length: 14 residues. The CDR3: CASSVAQALGEQYF. The CDR3 region has the DNA TGTGCCAGCAGCGTAGCTCAGGCACTCGGCGAGCAGTACTTC.

The chain uses TRBV15 and TRBJ1-6; no clear D gene. The germline CDR1 and CDR2 sequences are LNHNV and YYDKDF (reference sequence). The CDR3 has 14 residues. V was clipped by 2 bases and J by 8 bases, with 10 bases between them. The CDR3 loop reads CATSRPTLDSPLHF. As DNA, the CDR3 is TGTGCCACCAGCAGACCGACATTGGATTCACCCCTCCACTTT. Combining the CDR3 with reference TRBV15 and TRBJ1-6 gives the whole variable domain DAMVIQNPRYQVTQFGKPVTLSCSQTLNHNVMYWYQQKSSQAPKLLFHYYDKDFNNEADTPDNFQSRRPNTSFCFLDIRSPGLGDTAMYLCATSRPTLDSPLHFGNGTRLTVT.

This clonotype has only one observation. The chain has TRBV2 and TRBJ2-6, with 7 bases that match TRBD2. Trimming removed 4 bases from V and 2 bases from J; junction bases left unmatched: 2. Germline CDR1 SNHLY, CDR2 FYNNEI. The CDR3 length is 15 residues. DNA of the CDR3: TGTGCCAGCAGTGGTCGGGGGGCTGGGGCCAACGTCCTGACTTTC. This encodes CASSGRGAGANVLTF.

The CDR3 nucleotides are TGTGCCATCAGTGATGGCGCGGTGGGTAACTATGGCTACACCTTC. Protein sequence: CAISDGAVGNYGYTF. The chain links TRBV10-3 to TRBJ1-2; D unresolved. Per germline, CDR1 ENHRY and CDR2 SYGVKD. Trimming pared 3 bases from V and 1 base from J, leaving 12 bases between. This CDR3 is built from 15 residues.

The chain employs TRBV9 and TRBJ2-3; D might be TRBD2 (5 bases). The ends were cut back, 1 base at V and 5 bases at J, with 14 bases in the middle. The CDR3 spans 15 residues. Germline values: CDR1 SGDLS, CDR2 YYNGEE. CDR3 in amino acids: CASSVHEGVGDTQYF. The CDR3, as DNA: TGTGCCAGCAGCGTACATGAGGGAGTGGGAGATACGCAGTATTTT.

About this clonotype: The missing conserved phenylalanine or tryptophan at the end of this CDR3 makes a read error likely. V is TRBV10-2 and J is TRBJ2-3; the D gene could be TRBD1 or TRBD2 (6 bases each). Per the germline V gene, CDR1 is WSHSY and CDR2 is SAAADI. Trimming stripped 0 bases from V and 6 bases from J, with 13 bases between. The CDR3 extends over 15 amino acids. CDR3 region: CASSESRAGGDTQYL. DNA for the CDR3: TGCGCCAGCAGTGAGTCTCGAGCCGGGGGCGATACGCAGTATCTT.